This T cell receptor beta chain appears in the sequencing data of a study of blood T cell repertoires in COVID-19. Study details: COVID-19 samples from acute and convalescent phases originated in the United States, Italy and Spain.

The table came from immunoSEQ multiplex PCR; TCRdb's copy has only in-frame clones and leaves some out. Altogether over 200,000 clones are present, approximately 82% being singletons, with the ten largest covering 4.5% to 7%. The CDR3 is 15 amino acids. The V end lost 6 bases, the J end lost 3 bases, and 17 bases lay between the germline ends. The V gene's germline CDR1 is KGHSH and CDR2 LQKENI. The source material was peripheral blood. The chain is built from TRBV18 and TRBJ1-1, with a weak D call TRBD1 (6 bases). This TCR derives from a man at least 80 years old with acute or convalescent COVID-19. The CDR3 region is CASSLLGGADTEAFF. DNA of the CDR3: TGTGCCAGCTCTCTCCTTGGGGGGGCCGACACTGAAGCTTTCTTT.